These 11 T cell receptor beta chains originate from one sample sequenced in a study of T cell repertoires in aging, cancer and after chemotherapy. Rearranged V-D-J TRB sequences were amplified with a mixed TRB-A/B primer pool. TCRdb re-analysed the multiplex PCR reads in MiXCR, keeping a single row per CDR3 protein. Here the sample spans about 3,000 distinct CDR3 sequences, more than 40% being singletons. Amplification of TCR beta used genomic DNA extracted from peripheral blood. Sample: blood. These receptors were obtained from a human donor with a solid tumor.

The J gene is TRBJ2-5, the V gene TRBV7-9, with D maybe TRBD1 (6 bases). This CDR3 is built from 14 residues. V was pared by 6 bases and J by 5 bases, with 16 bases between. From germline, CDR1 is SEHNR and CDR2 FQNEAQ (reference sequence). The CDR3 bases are TGTGCCAGCAGGGATGCAGGGGTTGGGGAGACCCAGTACTTC. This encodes CASRDAGVGETQYF. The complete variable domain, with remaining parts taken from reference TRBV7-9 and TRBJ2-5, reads DTGVSQNPRHKITKRGQNVTFRCDPISEHNRLYWYRQTLGQGPEFLTYFQNEAQLEKSRLLSDRFSAERPKGSFSTLEIQRTEQGDSAMYLCASRDAGVGETQYFGPGTRLLVL.

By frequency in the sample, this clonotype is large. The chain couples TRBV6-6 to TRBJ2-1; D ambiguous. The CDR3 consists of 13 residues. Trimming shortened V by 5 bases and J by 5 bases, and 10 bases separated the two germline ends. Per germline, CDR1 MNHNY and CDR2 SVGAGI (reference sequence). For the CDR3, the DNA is TGTGCCAGCAGTGGTGGAGTCCACAATGAGCAGTTCTTC. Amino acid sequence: CASSGGVHNEQFF.

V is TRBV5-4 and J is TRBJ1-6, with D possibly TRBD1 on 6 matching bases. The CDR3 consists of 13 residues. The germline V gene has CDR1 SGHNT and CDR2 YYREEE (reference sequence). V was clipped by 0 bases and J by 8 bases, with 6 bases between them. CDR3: CASSLEGDSPLHF. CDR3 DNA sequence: TGTGCCAGCAGCTTGGAGGGGGATTCACCCCTCCACTTT.

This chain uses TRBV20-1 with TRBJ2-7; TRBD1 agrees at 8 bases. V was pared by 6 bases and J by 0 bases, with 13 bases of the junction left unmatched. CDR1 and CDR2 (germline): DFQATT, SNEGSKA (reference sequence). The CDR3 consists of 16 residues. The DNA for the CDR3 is TGCAGTGCCTCCGGCGGACAGGGCGATAGCTCCTACGAGCAGTACTTC. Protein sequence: CSASGGQGDSSYEQYF.

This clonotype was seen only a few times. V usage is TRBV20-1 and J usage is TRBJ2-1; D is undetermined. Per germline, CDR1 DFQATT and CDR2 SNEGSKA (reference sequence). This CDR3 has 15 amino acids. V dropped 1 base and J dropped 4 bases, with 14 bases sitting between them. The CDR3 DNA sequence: TGCAGTGCTAGAGTCCTCAGTATTCTGTACAATGAGCAGTTCTTC. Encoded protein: CSARVLSILYNEQFF.

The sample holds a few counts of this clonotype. CDR3 coding DNA: TGCAGTGCTAAGATCTCCCGGGGGACCGGGGAGCTGTTTTTT. Translated, it gives CSAKISRGTGELFF. The chain employs TRBV20-1 and TRBJ2-2, with a weak D call TRBD2 (6 bases). Per the germline V gene, CDR1 is DFQATT and CDR2 is SNEGSKA (reference sequence). Trimming cost V 4 bases and J 5 bases, with 14 bases left between them. The CDR3 covers 14 residues.

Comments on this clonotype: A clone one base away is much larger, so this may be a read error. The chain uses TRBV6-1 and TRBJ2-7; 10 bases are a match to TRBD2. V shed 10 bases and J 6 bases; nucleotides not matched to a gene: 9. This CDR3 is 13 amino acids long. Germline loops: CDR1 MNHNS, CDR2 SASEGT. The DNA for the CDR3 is TGTGCCAACACCACTAGCGGGGCTGCCGAGCAGTACTTC. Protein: CANTTSGAAEQYF.

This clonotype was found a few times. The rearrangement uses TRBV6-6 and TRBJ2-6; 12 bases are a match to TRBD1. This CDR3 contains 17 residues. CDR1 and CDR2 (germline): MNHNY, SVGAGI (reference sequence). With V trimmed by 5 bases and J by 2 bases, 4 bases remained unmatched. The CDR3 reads CASSKGQGAPGANVLTF. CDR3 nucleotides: TGTGCCAGCAGTAAGGGACAGGGGGCGCCTGGGGCCAACGTCCTGACTTTC.

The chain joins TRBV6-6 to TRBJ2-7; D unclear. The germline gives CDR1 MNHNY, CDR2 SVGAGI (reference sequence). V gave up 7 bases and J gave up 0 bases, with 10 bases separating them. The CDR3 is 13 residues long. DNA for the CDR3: TGTGCCAGCATGAGCCAGAGCTCCTACGAGCAGTACTTC. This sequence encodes CASMSQSSYEQYF.

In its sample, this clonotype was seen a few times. The CDR3 sequence is CASSTPTGLSIQYF. The CDR3, as DNA: TGTGCCAGCAGTACACCGACAGGGTTGAGCATTCAGTACTTC. The V gene is TRBV6-1, the J gene TRBJ2-4, with 7 bases identical to TRBD1. The length of the CDR3 is 14 residues. The V and J ends lost 5 bases and 9 bases, in that order; junction bases with no gene match: 10. Germline V CDR1 and CDR2: MNHNS, SASEGT.

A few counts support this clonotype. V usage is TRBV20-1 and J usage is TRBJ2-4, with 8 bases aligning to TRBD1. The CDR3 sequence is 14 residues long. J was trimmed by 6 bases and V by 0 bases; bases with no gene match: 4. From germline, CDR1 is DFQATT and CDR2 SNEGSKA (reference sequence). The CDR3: CSARDQDRGNIQYF. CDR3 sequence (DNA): TGCAGTGCTAGAGATCAAGACAGGGGAAACATTCAGTACTTC.